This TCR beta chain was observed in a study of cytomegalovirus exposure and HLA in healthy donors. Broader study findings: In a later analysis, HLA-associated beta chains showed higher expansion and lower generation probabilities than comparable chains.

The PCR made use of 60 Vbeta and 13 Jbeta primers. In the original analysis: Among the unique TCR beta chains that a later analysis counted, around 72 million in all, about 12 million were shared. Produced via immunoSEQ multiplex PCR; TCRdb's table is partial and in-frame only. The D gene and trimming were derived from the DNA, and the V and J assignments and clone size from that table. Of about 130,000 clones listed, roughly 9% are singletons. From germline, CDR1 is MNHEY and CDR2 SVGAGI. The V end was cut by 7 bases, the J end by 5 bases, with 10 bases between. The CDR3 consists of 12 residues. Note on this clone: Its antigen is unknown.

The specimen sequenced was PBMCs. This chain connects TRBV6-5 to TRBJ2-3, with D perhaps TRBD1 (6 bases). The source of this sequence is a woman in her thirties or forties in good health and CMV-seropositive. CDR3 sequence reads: CASNPTGDTQYF. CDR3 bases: TGTGCCAGCAATCCGACAGGAGATACGCAGTATTTT.